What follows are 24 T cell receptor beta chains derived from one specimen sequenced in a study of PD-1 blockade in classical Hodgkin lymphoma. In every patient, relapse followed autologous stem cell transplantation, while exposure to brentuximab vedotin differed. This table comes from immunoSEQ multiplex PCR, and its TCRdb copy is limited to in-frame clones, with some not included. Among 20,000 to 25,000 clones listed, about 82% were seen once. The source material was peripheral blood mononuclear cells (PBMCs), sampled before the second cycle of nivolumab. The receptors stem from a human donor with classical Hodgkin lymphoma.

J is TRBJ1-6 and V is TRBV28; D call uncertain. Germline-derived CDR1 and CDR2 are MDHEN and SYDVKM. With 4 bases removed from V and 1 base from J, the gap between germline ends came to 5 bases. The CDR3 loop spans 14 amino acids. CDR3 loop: CASSSGSYNSPLHF. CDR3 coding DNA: TGTGCCAGCAGTTCGGGGTCCTATAATTCACCCCTCCACTTT.

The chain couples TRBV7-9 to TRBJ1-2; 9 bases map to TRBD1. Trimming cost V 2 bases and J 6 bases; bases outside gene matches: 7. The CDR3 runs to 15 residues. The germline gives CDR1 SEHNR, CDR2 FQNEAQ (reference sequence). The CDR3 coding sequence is TGTGCCAGCAGCTTAAGCGGGACAGGGAAGGATGGCTACACCTTC. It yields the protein CASSLSGTGKDGYTF.

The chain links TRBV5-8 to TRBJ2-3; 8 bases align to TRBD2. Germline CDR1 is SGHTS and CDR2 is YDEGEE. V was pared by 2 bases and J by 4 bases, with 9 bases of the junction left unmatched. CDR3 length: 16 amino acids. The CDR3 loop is CASSFGTRVFADTQYF. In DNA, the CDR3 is TGTGCCAGCAGCTTTGGGACTAGGGTGTTCGCAGATACGCAGTATTTT. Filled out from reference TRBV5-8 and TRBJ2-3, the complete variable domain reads EAGVTQSPTHLIKTRGQQATLRCSPISGHTSVYWYQQALGLGLQFLLWYDEGEERNRGNFPPRFSGRQFPNYSSELNVNALELEDSALYLCASSFGTRVFADTQYFGPGTRLTVL.

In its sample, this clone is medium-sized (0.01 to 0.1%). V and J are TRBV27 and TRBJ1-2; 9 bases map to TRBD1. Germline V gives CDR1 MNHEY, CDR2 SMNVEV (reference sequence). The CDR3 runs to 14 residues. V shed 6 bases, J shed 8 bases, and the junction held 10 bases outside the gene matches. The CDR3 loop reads CASSSMDRGRGYTF. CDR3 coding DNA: TGTGCCAGCAGCTCAATGGACAGGGGAAGAGGCTACACCTTC.

The CDR3 bases are TGTGCCAGTAGTTTTGGGTCGGCCTCGGGAAACACCATATATTTT. This gives the protein CASSFGSASGNTIYF. The chain carries TRBV19 and TRBJ1-3; D is unclear. Germline lookup yields CDR1 LNHDA and CDR2 SQIVND (reference sequence). V was cut by 5 bases and J by 4 bases, with 15 bases left in between. This CDR3 contains 15 residues.

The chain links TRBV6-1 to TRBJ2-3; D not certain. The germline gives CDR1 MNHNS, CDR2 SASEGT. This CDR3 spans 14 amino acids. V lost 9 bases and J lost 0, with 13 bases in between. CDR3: CASARHMSTDTQYF. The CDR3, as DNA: TGTGCCAGTGCCCGACATATGAGCACAGATACGCAGTATTTT.

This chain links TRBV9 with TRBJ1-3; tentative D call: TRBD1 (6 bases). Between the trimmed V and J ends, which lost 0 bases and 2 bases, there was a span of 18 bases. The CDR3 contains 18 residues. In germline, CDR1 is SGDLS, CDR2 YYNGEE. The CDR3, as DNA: TGTGCCAGCAGCGTAGACCCTAGGCCCCACAGGGCTGGAAACACCATATATTTT. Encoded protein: CASSVDPRPHRAGNTIYF.

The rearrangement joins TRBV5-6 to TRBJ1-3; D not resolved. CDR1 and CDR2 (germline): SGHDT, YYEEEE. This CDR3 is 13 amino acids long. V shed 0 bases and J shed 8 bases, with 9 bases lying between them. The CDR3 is CASSLEYSDTIYF. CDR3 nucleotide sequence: TGTGCCAGCAGCTTGGAGTATTCGGACACCATATATTTT.

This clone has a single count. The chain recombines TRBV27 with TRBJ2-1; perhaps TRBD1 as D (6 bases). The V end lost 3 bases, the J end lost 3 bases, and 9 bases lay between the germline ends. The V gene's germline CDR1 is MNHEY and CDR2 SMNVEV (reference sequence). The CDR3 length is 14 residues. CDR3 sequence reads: CASSFNRVYNEQFF. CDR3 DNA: TGTGCCAGCAGTTTTAACAGGGTCTACAATGAGCAGTTCTTC.

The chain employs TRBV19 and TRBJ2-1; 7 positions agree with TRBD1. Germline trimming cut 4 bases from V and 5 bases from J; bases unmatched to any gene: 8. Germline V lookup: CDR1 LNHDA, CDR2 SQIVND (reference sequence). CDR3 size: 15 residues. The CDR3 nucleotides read TGTGCCAGTAGTAGGACAGGTTGGGGGCACAATGAGCAGTTCTTC. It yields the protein CASSRTGWGHNEQFF.

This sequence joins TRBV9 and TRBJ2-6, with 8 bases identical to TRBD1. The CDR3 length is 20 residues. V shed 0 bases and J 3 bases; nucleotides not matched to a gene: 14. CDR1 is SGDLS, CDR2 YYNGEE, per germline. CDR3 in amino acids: CASSVATGQVPPGGANVLTF. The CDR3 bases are TGTGCCAGCAGCGTAGCTACGGGACAGGTGCCCCCAGGTGGGGCCAACGTCCTGACTTTC.

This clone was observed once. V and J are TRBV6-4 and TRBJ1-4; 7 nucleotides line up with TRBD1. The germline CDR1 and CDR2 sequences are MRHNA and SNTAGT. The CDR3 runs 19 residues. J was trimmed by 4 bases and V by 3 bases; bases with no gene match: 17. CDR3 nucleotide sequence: TGTGCCAGCAGTGAATATAGAGGGACAGAAGAATTTGGTAATGAAAAACTGTTTTTT. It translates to CASSEYRGTEEFGNEKLFF.

DNA for the CDR3: TGTGCCAGCAGCTTAGGGACTACAGATACGCAGTATTTT. This sequence encodes CASSLGTTDTQYF. The chain recombines TRBV7-2 with TRBJ2-3; D might be TRBD2 (5 bases). The germline gives CDR1 SGHTA, CDR2 FQGNSA. V was cut by 1 base and J by 3 bases, with 5 bases left in between. The CDR3 has 13 amino acids.

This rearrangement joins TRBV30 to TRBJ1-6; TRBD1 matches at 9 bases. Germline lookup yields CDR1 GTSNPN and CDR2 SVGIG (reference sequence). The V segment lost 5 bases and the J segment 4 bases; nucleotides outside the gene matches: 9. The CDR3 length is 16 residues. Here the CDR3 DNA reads TGTGCCTGGTGTAGCTTGGGACAGGGATATAATTCACCCCTCCACTTT. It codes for CAWCSLGQGYNSPLHF. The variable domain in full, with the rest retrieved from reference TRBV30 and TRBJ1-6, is SQTIHQWPATLVQPVGSPLSLECTVEGTSNPNLYWYRQAAGRGLQLLFYSVGIGQISSEVPQNLSASRPQDRQFILSSKKLLLSDSGFYLCAWCSLGQGYNSPLHFGNGTRLTVT.

CDR3 sequence: CASSNPGGNTIYF. In nucleotides, the CDR3 is TGTGCCAGCAGTAACCCAGGGGGAAACACCATATATTTT. The V and J genes are TRBV6-5 and TRBJ1-3; TRBD1 is a possible D gene (5 bases). Germline V gene lookup returns CDR1 MNHEY and CDR2 SVGAGI. The germline V and J ends were trimmed by 5 bases and 4 bases, with 9 bases remaining between them. The CDR3 totals 13 residues.

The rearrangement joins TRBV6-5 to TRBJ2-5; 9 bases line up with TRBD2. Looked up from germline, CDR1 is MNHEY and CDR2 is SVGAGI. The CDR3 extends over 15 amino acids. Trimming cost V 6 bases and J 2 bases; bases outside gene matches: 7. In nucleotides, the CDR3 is TGTGCCAGCAGACTCCGACTAGCGGTACAAGAGACCCAGTACTTC. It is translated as CASRLRLAVQETQYF.

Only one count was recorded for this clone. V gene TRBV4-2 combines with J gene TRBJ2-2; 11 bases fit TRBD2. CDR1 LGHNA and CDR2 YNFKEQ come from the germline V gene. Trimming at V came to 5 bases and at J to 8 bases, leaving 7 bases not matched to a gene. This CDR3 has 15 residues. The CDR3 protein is CASSIAGGSEGELFF. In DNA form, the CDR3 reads TGTGCCAGCAGCATAGCGGGAGGGTCGGAGGGGGAGCTGTTTTTT.

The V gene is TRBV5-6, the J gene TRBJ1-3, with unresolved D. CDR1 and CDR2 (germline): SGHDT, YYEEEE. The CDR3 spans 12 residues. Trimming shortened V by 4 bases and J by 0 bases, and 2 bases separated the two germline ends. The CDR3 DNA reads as TGTGCCAGCAGCCCCTCTGGAAACACCATATATTTT. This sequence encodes CASSPSGNTIYF. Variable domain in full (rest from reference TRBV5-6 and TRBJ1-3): DAGVTQSPTHLIKTRGQQVTLRCSPKSGHDTVSWYQQALGQGPQFIFQYYEEEERQRGNFPDRFSGHQFPNYSSELNVNALLLGDSALYLCASSPSGNTIYFGEGSWLTVV.

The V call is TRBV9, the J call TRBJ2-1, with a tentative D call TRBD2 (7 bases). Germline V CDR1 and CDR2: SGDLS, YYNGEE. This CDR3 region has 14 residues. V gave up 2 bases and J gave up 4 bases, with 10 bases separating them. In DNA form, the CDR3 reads TGTGCCAGCAGCGTCAGGGGAGGGTACAATGAGCAGTTCTTC. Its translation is CASSVRGGYNEQFF. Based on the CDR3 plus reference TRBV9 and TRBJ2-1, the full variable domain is DSGVTQTPKHLITATGQRVTLRCSPRSGDLSVYWYQQSLDQGLQFLIQYYNGEERAKGNILERFSAQQFPDLHSELNLSSLELGDSALYFCASSVRGGYNEQFFGPGTRLTVL.

In nucleotides, the CDR3 is TGTGCCAGCAGCTTCCGACAGGGTCAAAAGGGGGAAGCTTTCTTT. Translation: CASSFRQGQKGEAFF. This rearrangement joins TRBV7-6 to TRBJ1-1; TRBD1 matches at 7 bases. The J segment lost 8 bases and the V segment lost 3 bases, leaving 12 bases of the junction unmatched. This CDR3 has 15 amino acids. From germline, CDR1 is SGHVS and CDR2 FNYEAQ. The complete variable domain, with remaining parts taken from reference TRBV7-6 and TRBJ1-1, reads GAGVSQSPRYKVTKRGQDVALRCDPISGHVSLYWYRQALGQGPEFLTYFNYEAQQDKSGLPNDRFSAERPEGSISTLTIQRTEQRDSAMYRCASSFRQGQKGEAFFGQGTRLTVV.

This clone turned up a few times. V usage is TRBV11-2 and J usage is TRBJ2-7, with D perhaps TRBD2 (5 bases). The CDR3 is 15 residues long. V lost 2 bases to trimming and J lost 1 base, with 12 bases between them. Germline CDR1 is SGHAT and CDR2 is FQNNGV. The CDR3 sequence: CASSLSGKGSYEQYF. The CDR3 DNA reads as TGTGCCAGCAGCTTATCGGGGAAGGGATCCTACGAGCAGTACTTC.

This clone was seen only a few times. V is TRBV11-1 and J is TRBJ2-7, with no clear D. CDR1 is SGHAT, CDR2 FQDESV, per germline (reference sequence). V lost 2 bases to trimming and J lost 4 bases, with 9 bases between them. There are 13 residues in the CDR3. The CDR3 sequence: CASSLTVNYEQYV. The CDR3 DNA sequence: TGTGCCAGCAGCTTAACGGTTAATTACGAGCAGTACGTC.

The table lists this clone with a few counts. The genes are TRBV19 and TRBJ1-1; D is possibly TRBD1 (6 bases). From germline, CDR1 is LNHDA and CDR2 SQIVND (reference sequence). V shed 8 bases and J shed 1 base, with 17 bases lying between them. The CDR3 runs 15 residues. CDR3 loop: CASSRGGDRNTEAFF. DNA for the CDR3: TGTGCCAGTTCCAGAGGGGGAGACAGGAACACTGAAGCTTTCTTT.

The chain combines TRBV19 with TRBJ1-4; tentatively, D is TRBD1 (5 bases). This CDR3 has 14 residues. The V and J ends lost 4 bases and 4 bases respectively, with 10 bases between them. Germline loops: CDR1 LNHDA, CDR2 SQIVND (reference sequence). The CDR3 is CASSKTDLNEKLFF. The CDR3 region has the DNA TGTGCCAGTAGTAAGACAGACCTTAATGAAAAACTGTTTTTT.